This entry describes one TCR beta chain. The sample holds one count of this clone. No antigen is known for it. Base qualities were left out, and no much larger clone turns up one base away. The sample is drawn from a study of cytomegalovirus exposure and HLA in healthy donors (dated by TCRdb to the late 2010s). The study in broad terms: An earlier analysis of 587 of the donors reported approximately 300 Gb of sequence data and 100 million to 120 million unique TCR beta sequences obtained from about 200 million T cells. Rather than using new phenotypic data, the later analysis identified candidate immune exposures from TCR beta sequences and from how often those sequences occurred across donors. A later analysis re-examined previously published TCR beta repertoires from about 700 donors and added high-resolution HLA genotyping to investigate patterns of TCR occurrence. Several DR-DQ haplotypes were treated as single units for association and clustering because of strong linkage in the cohort. The number of donors typed differed by locus, with about 629-630 for A, B, C, DRB1 and DQB1, roughly 550 for DQA1, about 610 for DPA1, and about 450 for DPB1. An earlier analysis of approximately 630 of the donors applied high-throughput TCR beta sequencing to assess whether each TCR beta V gene segment acted as functional or pseudogenic. All discovery cohort repertoires had been generated on a single sequencing platform. Genome-wide SNP genotypes for about three fifths of the 666 donors were used in a later genetic analysis, which treated that subset as a discovery cohort. Along with the approximately 620-subject first cohort, a separate validation cohort of around 110 different subjects was used. The study profiled the T cell repertoires of around 700 subjects by immunosequencing and related them to cytomegalovirus serostatus. An early release that covered 640 HLA-typed donors contained 300 to 350 gigabases of sequencing data and tens of millions of unique TCR sequences. On average, roughly 250,000 unique TCR beta nucleotide sequences were sequenced per donor among a few hundred genotyped donors of the cohort, with 15% to 20% of those sequences being non-productive. HLA typing covered class I and class II loci at four-digit resolution. Of the roughly 410 genotyped donors, 80% to 90% were placed in the genetic ancestry cluster associated with self-reported Caucasian donors. The study combined high-throughput TCR immunosequencing, statistical association of individual TCRs with disease status, and machine learning to predict cytomegalovirus infection status. The study aimed to test whether signatures of past pathogen exposure could be identified by cataloging public T cell receptors. Alongside the repertoire data, information on donor age, sex, ethnicity and CMV serostatus was compiled. Study-wide findings and limitations: CMV serostatus was the only immune exposure information available for the cohort. In a later analysis, HLA-associated TCR beta chains showed more clonal expansion and lower generation probabilities than non-associated chains that were equally common. Three of the identified cytomegalovirus-associated TCR beta chains were confirmed in vitro to be specific for cytomegalovirus antigens. Because HLA typing was missing for some donors at each locus, association tests included only the typed subset. Most CMV-associated TCR beta chains appeared to be HLA-restricted in a later analysis, and the HLA associations seemed to be driven largely by CMV exposure. The authors suggested that the approach could potentially be generalized to other disease states and immunological phenotypes. A further reported finding was that TCR beta sequences accurately predicted the HLA-A and HLA-B alleles for most subjects in the first cohort. Only TCR beta chains were sequenced in this cohort, and the absence of alpha or paired-chain data limited detectable features. The presence/absence analyses assumed that sequencing depth was roughly uniform across donors, and that assumption may not be true. According to a later analysis, TCR association rates differed among HLA loci, with DRB1 alleles showing the most associated TCRs and HLA-C alleles showing the fewest. Across donors, most TCR sequences were observed very rarely, whereas some public TCRs were present in many individuals. Because counts were too low, 15 or so rarely observed V segments, including chromosome 9 orphons, were excluded from the earlier analysis of 587 of the donors. In a later genetic analysis, fewer N-insertions in productive TCRs were reported among donors in an Asian-associated ancestry cluster than the approximately 710-donor mean. Linkage disequilibrium might explain the correlated functional status among segregating V segments, but an unknown experimental factor could not be ruled out. An association between a missense DCLRE1C variant and V-gene and J-gene trimming of TCR beta chains was found in a later genetic analysis and replicated in an independent cohort. A later analysis associated 16,951 TCR beta sequences with specific HLA alleles at a false discovery rate of 0.05. A later analysis reported that several top co-occurrence clusters appeared linked to parvovirus B19, influenza, CMV and Epstein-Barr virus. Assigning TCR associations to individual alleles was difficult when HLA alleles, especially DR and DQ, strongly co-occurred. In the study, 150 to 200 TCR beta chains were listed as associated with cytomegalovirus. Cytomegalovirus status was reported to be diagnosed by the classifier with high specificity and sensitivity in both the original and validation cohorts. Broadly in line with IMGT annotations, most TCR beta V segments showed up in productive rearrangements about 87% or about 30% of the time in an earlier analysis of 587 of the donors. A group of highly shared sequence variants was considered likely to be a technical artifact of the sequencing pipeline.

In total, roughly 670 healthy bone marrow donors made up the cohort. At the time of sampling, every cohort member was nominally healthy, though immune exposures that went unrecorded were likely present. The donor tested CMV seronegative and was one of the 352 seronegative cohort members. Every donor gave a peripheral blood sample, and the peripheral blood mononuclear cells from that sample were used for TCR beta sequencing. The Qiagen DNeasy Blood Extraction Kit was used to extract genomic DNA from the blood cell samples. Libraries were prepared through the immunoSEQ multiplex PCR assay. The multiplex PCR relied on a mix of 60 forward primers for TCR Vbeta segments and 13 reverse primers for TCR Jbeta segments. Amplification of the CDR3 region of rearranged TCR beta genes was performed with a multiplex PCR assay on genomic DNA. The amplified TCR beta libraries were sequenced on the Illumina HiSeq System as 87-base-pair reads. Per the authors' processing: Across the roughly 670 repertoires, a later analysis counted approximately 83 million unique TCR beta chains, 9.5 million to 13 million of which were shared by at least two donors. To remove PCR and sequencing errors, raw reads were error-corrected and collapsed into unique sequences using a nearest-neighbor algorithm that merged closely related sequences. CDR3 sequences were aligned to IMGT reference sequences to assign V, D and J gene segments. For a sequence to be retained, a match of at least six nucleotides was required to both a V gene segment and a J gene segment. A rearrangement was called productive if the CDR3 had no stop codons and remained in frame with V and J, and every other rearrangement was called non-productive. CDR3 was defined by IMGT convention, running from the second conserved V-encoded cysteine to the conserved J-encoded phenylalanine. The earlier analysis of fewer than 700 of the donors excluded sequences that lacked an unambiguous match to a single V gene segment. An earlier analysis of about 600 of the donors called V segments functional above 56.7% productive rearrangements and segregating when the between-donor standard deviation exceeded 5%. A statistical classification framework was built to diagnose cytomegalovirus status from the catalog of TCR beta chain sequences. In a later analysis, V and J genes were assigned by comparing TCR nucleotide sequences against IMGT/GENE-DB human TR gene sequences. Using the TCRdist pipeline, a later analysis assigned CDR3 sequences along with most-parsimonious VDJ recombination scenarios. In a later analysis, each TCR beta chain was defined by its CDR3 amino acid sequence together with its V-gene family, and reads lacking a unique V-gene family were excluded. To address suspected cross-contamination and a sequencing artifact, a later analysis removed under 600 highly shared, low-generation-probability nucleotide sequences. In a later analysis, a clonal expansion index for each public chain was calculated from normalized within-repertoire ranks of inferred template counts. In a later analysis, generation probabilities were computed using a VDJ recombination model fitted to out-of-frame rearrangements, and the results were checked against IGoR. In a later analysis, TCR-TCR, TCR-HLA and TCR-CMV co-occurrence was scored with hypergeometric tests, and a repertoire-size bias correction was applied to TCR pairs. In a later analysis, false discovery rates were estimated by permuting HLA or CMV assignments 20 times. In a later analysis, co-occurring TCRs were grouped with DBSCAN, and TCRdist sequence similarity was added when clustering was performed within HLA-allele-positive subsets. Co-occurrence clustering excluded repertoires with fewer than 30,000 or more than 120,000 public chains, plus five with anomalous nucleotide sharing. TCRdb holds this immuneACCESS table with in-frame rearrangements only. Some clones are missing; in checked studies, unresolved V genes explain under half, and the rest has no known cause. D and trimming were read from the DNA, whereas the V and J calls and clone size are those reported in that table. This sample comprises 60,000 to 85,000 clones, around three quarters of them detected only once. 3.4% of the sample belongs to the ten largest clones.

The TCR sequence derives from a man aged 35 to 55 in good health and CMV-seronegative. The sample consisted of PBMCs.

The sequenced DNA is TGTGCCAGCAGTGAAAGGAACGTGGGGGGGCAGACCCAGTACTTC. Translated, it gives CASSERNVGGQTQYF. Recombination connected TRBV2 to TRBJ2-5; TRBD2 is possibly the D segment (7 matching bases). According to the germline V gene, CDR1 reads SNHLY and CDR2 reads FYNNEI. The CDR3 runs 15 residues from the cysteine to the phenylalanine. Only the CDR3 DNA is retained, 45 bases long and in frame from the first base. The junction carries 16 bases between V and J, which are trimmed by 2 bases and 6 bases respectively.